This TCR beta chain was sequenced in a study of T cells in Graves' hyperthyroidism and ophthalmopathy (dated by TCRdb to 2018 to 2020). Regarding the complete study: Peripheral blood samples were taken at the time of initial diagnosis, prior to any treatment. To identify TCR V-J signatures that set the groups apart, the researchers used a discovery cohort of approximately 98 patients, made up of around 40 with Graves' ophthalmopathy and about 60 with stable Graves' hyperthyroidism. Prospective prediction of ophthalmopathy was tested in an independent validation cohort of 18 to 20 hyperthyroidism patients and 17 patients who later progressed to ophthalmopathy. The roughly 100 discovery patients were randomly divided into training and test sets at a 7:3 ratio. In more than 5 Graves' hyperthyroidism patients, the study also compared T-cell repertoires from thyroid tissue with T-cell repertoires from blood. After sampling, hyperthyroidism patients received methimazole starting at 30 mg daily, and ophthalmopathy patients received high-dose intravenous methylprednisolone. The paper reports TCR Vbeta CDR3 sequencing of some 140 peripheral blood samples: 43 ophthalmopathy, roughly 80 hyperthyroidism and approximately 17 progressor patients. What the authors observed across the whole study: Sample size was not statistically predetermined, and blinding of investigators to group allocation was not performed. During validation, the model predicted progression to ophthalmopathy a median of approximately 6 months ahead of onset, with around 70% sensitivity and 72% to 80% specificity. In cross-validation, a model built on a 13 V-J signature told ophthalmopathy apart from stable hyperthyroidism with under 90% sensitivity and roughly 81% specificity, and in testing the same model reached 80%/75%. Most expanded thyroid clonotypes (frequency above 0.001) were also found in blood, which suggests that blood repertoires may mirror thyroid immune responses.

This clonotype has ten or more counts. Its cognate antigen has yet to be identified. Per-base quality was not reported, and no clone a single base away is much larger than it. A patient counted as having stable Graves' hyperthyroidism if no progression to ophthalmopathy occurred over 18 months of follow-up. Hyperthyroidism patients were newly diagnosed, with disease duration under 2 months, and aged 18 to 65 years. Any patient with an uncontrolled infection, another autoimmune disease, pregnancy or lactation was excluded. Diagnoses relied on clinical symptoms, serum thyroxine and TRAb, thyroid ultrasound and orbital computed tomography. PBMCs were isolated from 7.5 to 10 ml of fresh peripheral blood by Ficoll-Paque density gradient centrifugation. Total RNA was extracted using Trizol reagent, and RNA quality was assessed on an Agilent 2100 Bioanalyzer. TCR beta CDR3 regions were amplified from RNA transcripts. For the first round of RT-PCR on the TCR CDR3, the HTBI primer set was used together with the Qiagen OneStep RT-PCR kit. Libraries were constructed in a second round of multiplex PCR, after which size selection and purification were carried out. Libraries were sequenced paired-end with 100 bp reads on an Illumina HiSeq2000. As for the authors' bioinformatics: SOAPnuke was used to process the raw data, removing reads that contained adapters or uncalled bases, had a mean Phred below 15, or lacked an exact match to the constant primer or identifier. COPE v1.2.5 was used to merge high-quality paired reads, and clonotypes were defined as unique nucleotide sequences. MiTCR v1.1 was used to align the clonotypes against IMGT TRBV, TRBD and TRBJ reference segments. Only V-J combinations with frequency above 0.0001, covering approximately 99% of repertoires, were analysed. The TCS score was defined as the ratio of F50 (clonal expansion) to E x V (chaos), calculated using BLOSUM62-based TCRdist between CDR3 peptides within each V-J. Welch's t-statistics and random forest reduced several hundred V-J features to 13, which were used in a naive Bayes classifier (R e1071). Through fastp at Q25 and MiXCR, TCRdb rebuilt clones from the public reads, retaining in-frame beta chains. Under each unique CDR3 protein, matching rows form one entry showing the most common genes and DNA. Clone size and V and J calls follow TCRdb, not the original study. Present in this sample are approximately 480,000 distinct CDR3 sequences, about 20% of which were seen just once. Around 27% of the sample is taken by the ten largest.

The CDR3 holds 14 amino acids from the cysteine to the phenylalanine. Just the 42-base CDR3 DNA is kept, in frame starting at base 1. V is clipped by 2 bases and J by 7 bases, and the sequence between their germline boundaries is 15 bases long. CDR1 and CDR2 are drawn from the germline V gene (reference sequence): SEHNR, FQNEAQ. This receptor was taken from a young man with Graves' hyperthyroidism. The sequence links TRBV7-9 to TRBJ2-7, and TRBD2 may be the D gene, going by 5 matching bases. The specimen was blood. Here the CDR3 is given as CASSLMLNPGEQYF. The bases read TGTGCCAGCAGCTTAATGTTGAACCCGGGGGAGCAGTACTTC.